The clone carrying this T cell receptor (beta chain) was seen more than once but under ten times. Its matching antigen is unknown. Each CDR3 protein is one row after TCRdb ran MiXCR on the 5' RACE reads. In the table there are about 300,000 distinct CDR3 sequences, about 10% of which are singletons. The germline V gene encodes CDR1 MNHNY and CDR2 SVGAGI (reference sequence). The CDR3 covers 15 residues. The V end lost 0 bases, the J end lost 6 bases, and 12 bases lay between the germline ends. This record comes from a study of T cells after yellow fever vaccination. Study-wide results and caveats: Clonotype sharing between CD4 and CD8 compartments was small.

The chain links TRBV6-6 to TRBJ1-5, with D possibly TRBD1 on 6 matching bases. This sequence originates from a man in his late teens or twenties who received the YFV17D yellow fever vaccine. Specimen: CD4+ T cells sorted from PBMCs, collected 5 days after the yellow fever booster vaccination. CDR3 in amino acids: CASSYSGQGLQPQHF. The CDR3 nucleotides read TGTGCCAGCAGTTACTCGGGGCAGGGGCTTCAGCCCCAGCATTTT.